This T cell receptor beta chain was obtained from a study of blood T cell repertoires in COVID-19. The wider study: COVID-19 samples from acute and convalescent phases originated in the United States, Italy and Spain. Nucleic acid was either cDNA or gDNA, and it came from T cells, B-cell-depleted T cells, or PBMCs.

This CDR3 is 13 amino acids long. With 6 bases clipped from V and 3 bases from J, the junction kept 3 bases outside the gene matches. Germline V lookup: CDR1 SNHLY, CDR2 FYNNEI. Study processing details: Amplifying reference gene primers gave estimates of nucleated cell counts. Produced via immunoSEQ multiplex PCR; TCRdb's table is partial and in-frame only. V, J and clone size derive from that table, while D and trimming were established from the DNA sequence. This sample has about 50,000 clones, with approximately 85% found just once. The sample consisted of peripheral blood. This clonotype was sampled from a man between 60 and 75 years old with acute or convalescent COVID-19. The V and J genes are TRBV2 and TRBJ2-7, with 9 nucleotides matching TRBD1. The CDR3 protein is CASRLGQGYEQYF. CDR3 bases: TGTGCCAGCAGATTGGGACAGGGCTACGAGCAGTACTTC.